Presented here are 27 T cell receptor beta chains from one specimen sequenced in a study of blood T cell repertoires in COVID-19. Data came from immunoSEQ multiplex PCR; TCRdb stores just in-frame clones and leaves some out. The data show some 78,000 clones, approximately 91% seen once. Sample: peripheral blood. These receptors were taken from a man in his 70s with active or convalescent COVID-19.

The genes are TRBV29-1 and TRBJ2-2, with D tentatively TRBD2 (6 bases). CDR1 and CDR2 from the germline V gene are SQVTM and ANQGSEA. With 6 bases removed from V and 3 bases from J, the gap between germline ends came to 14 bases. The CDR3 runs 14 residues. Written as DNA, the CDR3 is TGCAGCGTCCGTAGTAGCGGTGACACCGGGGAGCTGTTTTTT. Protein product: CSVRSSGDTGELFF.

The chain combines TRBV7-9 with TRBJ1-2; D might be TRBD1 (6 bases). Germline loops: CDR1 SEHNR, CDR2 FQNEAQ (reference sequence). The CDR3 spans 15 residues. V lost 2 bases and J lost 7, with 17 bases in between. The CDR3 loop is CASSLPDSTGLGYTF. CDR3 sequence (DNA): TGTGCCAGCAGCTTACCGGACAGCACGGGTCTTGGCTACACCTTC. The full variable domain, with the rest looked up from reference TRBV7-9 and TRBJ1-2, is DTGVSQNPRHKITKRGQNVTFRCDPISEHNRLYWYRQTLGQGPEFLTYFQNEAQLEKSRLLSDRFSAERPKGSFSTLEIQRTEQGDSAMYLCASSLPDSTGLGYTFGSGTRLTVV.

Written as DNA, the CDR3 is TGCGCCAGCAGCTTCAAGGCGGGCACTGAAGCTTTCTTT. This encodes CASSFKAGTEAFF. V and J are TRBV5-1 and TRBJ1-1, with unresolved D. The germline CDR1 and CDR2 sequences are SGHRS and YFSETQ. Trimming cost V 2 bases and J 4 bases, with 9 bases left between them. The CDR3 runs 13 residues.

The genes are TRBV9 and TRBJ2-3, with 8 nucleotides matching TRBD2. The CDR3 has 17 amino acids. Germline V CDR1 and CDR2: SGDLS, YYNGEE. The ends lost 0 bases at V and 0 bases at J; junction bases unmatched: 6. The CDR3 protein is CASSVGPGGDSTDTQYF. The CDR3 region has the DNA TGTGCCAGCAGCGTAGGCCCCGGGGGGGATAGCACAGATACGCAGTATTTT.

The V gene is TRBV5-4, the J gene TRBJ2-1, with D unclear. The CDR3 consists of 11 residues. V lost 2 bases to trimming and J lost 10 bases, with 7 bases between them. CDR1 and CDR2 (germline): SGHNT, YYREEE (reference sequence). CDR3 protein: CASSFSAEQFF. DNA for the CDR3: TGTGCCAGCAGCTTTTCCGCGGAGCAGTTCTTC.

The chain couples TRBV18 to TRBJ1-2, with D possibly TRBD1 on 6 matching bases. The V and J ends lost 5 bases and 4 bases respectively, with 8 bases between them. The CDR3 is made up of 12 amino acids. Germline CDR1 and CDR2: KGHSH and LQKENI. DNA of the CDR3: TGTGCCAGCTCATTGGACAGCTATGGCTACACCTTC. Translation gives CASSLDSYGYTF.

V is TRBV7-3 and J is TRBJ2-7; the match to TRBD1 covers 9 bases. CDR3 length: 13 residues. Unmatched junction bases numbered 5, after V lost 5 bases and J lost 6 bases. In germline, CDR1 is SGHTA, CDR2 FQGTGA. CDR3 DNA sequence: TGTGCCAGCAGCCCCCGGACAGGGGCCGAGCAGTACTTC. The encoded protein is CASSPRTGAEQYF.

V usage is TRBV19 and J usage is TRBJ2-1; 8 nucleotides match TRBD1. J lost 3 bases, V lost 5 bases, and 3 bases had no gene match. Looked up from germline, CDR1 is LNHDA and CDR2 is SQIVND (reference sequence). This CDR3 contains 14 residues. The CDR3 DNA is TGTGCCAGTAGTCCAGACAGGGGCTACAATGAGCAGTTCTTC. The encoded protein is CASSPDRGYNEQFF.

This chain joins TRBV28 and TRBJ1-1; D is perhaps TRBD1 (6 bases). CDR3 length equals 15 residues. Trimming left V 5 bases short and J 5 bases short, with 18 bases between. Germline CDR1 is MDHEN and CDR2 is SYDVKM. CDR3 protein: CASSPSQGRGTEAFF. Written as DNA, the CDR3 is TGTGCCAGCAGTCCCTCCCAGGGGAGAGGGACTGAAGCTTTCTTT.

V gene TRBV19 combines with J gene TRBJ1-1; tentatively, D is TRBD1 (5 bases). Trimming removed 9 bases at V and 5 bases at J, with 16 bases between. The CDR3 loop spans 13 amino acids. Germline V gene data show CDR1 as LNHDA and CDR2 as SQIVND (reference sequence). The CDR3: CASQNKQGTEAFF. The CDR3, as DNA: TGTGCCAGCCAAAACAAGCAGGGTACTGAAGCTTTCTTT.

The chain carries TRBV7-2 and TRBJ2-5; 11 bases line up with TRBD2. V lost 3 bases, J lost 5 bases, and 5 bases stayed unmatched. CDR1 is SGHTA and CDR2 is FQGNSA in the germline V gene. The CDR3 contains 15 residues. As DNA, the CDR3 is TGTGCCAGCAGCTTTAGCGGGGGGGTGCGGGAGACCCAGTACTTC. Residues: CASSFSGGVRETQYF.

This chain uses TRBV5-1 with TRBJ2-5, with a tentative D call TRBD2 (5 bases). Germline CDR1 SGHRS, CDR2 YFSETQ. Deletions cut 1 base from V and 5 bases from J, with 15 bases between. This CDR3 comprises 15 residues. The chain's CDR3 is CASSLFAEDVETQYF. Here the CDR3 DNA reads TGCGCCAGCAGCTTGTTTGCGGAGGACGTGGAGACCCAGTACTTC.

The J gene is TRBJ1-1, the V gene TRBV28, with TRBD1 matching over 7 bases. This CDR3 comprises 12 residues. CDR1 is MDHEN, CDR2 SYDVKM, per germline. V gave up 6 bases and J gave up 11 bases; unmatched junction bases: 9. DNA of the CDR3: TGTGCCAGCAGAACGACAGGGTTCGGGGCTTTCTTT. Translating gives CASRTTGFGAFF.

In its sample, this clone was seen a few times. The CDR3 here is CASSLRGSYNSPLHF. The CDR3 DNA sequence: TGTGCCAGCAGCTTAAGAGGCTCCTATAATTCACCCCTCCACTTT. The chain uses TRBV7-8 and TRBJ1-6; D is uncertain. The CDR3 runs 15 residues. Germline V gene sequence: CDR1 SGHVS, CDR2 FQNEAQ. With 2 bases removed from V and 0 bases from J, the gap between germline ends came to 5 bases.

This clone was recorded a few times. This chain connects TRBV10-3 to TRBJ1-1, with D possibly being TRBD1 (5 bases). V gave up 2 bases and J gave up 1 base, with 8 bases separating them. The CDR3 runs to 14 residues. In germline, CDR1 is ENHRY, CDR2 SYGVKD. DNA for the CDR3: TGTGCCATCAGTGAGCCAGGGCAGAACACTGAAGCTTTCTTT. As protein: CAISEPGQNTEAFF.

The rearrangement joins TRBV5-4 to TRBJ2-7; 10 nucleotides agree with TRBD1. The CDR3 runs 13 residues. The V gene end was trimmed by 4 bases and the J gene end by 5 bases; junction bases not matched to a gene: 3. Per the germline V gene, CDR1 is SGHNT and CDR2 is YYREEE (reference sequence). Here the CDR3 DNA reads TGTGCCAGCAGCCGGACAGGGGGAGACGAGCAGTACTTC. Translation gives CASSRTGGDEQYF.

The rearrangement joins TRBV5-1 to TRBJ1-4, with 10 bases matching TRBD1. The J segment lost 2 bases and the V segment lost 3 bases, leaving 10 bases of the junction unmatched. Germline V lookup: CDR1 SGHRS, CDR2 YFSETQ. The length of the CDR3 is 18 residues. The CDR3 spells CASSSGTGAWATNEKLFF. The CDR3 DNA reads as TGCGCCAGCAGCTCCGGGACAGGGGCTTGGGCGACTAATGAAAAACTGTTTTTT. Together with reference TRBV5-1 and TRBJ1-4, the CDR3 gives the full variable domain: KAGVTQTPRYLIKTRGQQVTLSCSPISGHRSVSWYQQTPGQGLQFLFEYFSETQRNKGNFPGRFSGRQFSNSRSEMNVSTLELGDSALYLCASSSGTGAWATNEKLFFGSGTQLSVL.

The chain joins TRBV7-2 to TRBJ2-7; 14 nucleotides align to TRBD2. Germline V gene lookup returns CDR1 SGHTA and CDR2 FQGNSA. This CDR3 is 17 amino acids long. V dropped 5 bases and J dropped 5; count of bases not matched to a gene: 11. CDR3 protein: CASSRQTSGGARDEQYF. The CDR3 nucleotides are TGTGCCAGCAGCCGCCAGACTAGCGGGGGGGCTCGGGACGAGCAGTACTTC. Variable domain in full (rest from reference TRBV7-2 and TRBJ2-7): GAGVSQSPSNKVTEKGKDVELRCDPISGHTALYWYRQSLGQGLEFLIYFQGNSAPDKSGLPSDRFSAERTGGSVSTLTIQRTQQEDSAVYLCASSRQTSGGARDEQYFGPGTRLTVT.

A few counts support this clone. This chain joins TRBV30 and TRBJ1-5; D ambiguous. This CDR3 is 14 amino acids long. The germline V gene encodes CDR1 GTSNPN and CDR2 SVGIG (reference sequence). Trimming removed 0 bases from V and 2 bases from J, with 8 bases in between. For the CDR3, the DNA is TGTGCCTGGAGTGTTGGTATAGGCAATCAGCCCCAGCATTTT. Translation: CAWSVGIGNQPQHF.

The chain couples TRBV4-3 to TRBJ2-1, with 9 bases fitting TRBD2. The V gene's germline CDR1 is LGHNA and CDR2 YSLEER. This CDR3 is 16 amino acids long. J was trimmed by 7 bases and V by 0 bases; bases with no gene match: 7. The CDR3 DNA sequence: TGCGCCAGCAGCCAAGACGCGCGGGGGGGCACGAATGAGCAGTTCTTC. Its protein is CASSQDARGGTNEQFF.

The chain links TRBV24-1 to TRBJ2-2; 11 bases match TRBD2. Germline CDR1 is KGHDR and CDR2 is SFDVKD. Trimming cost V 10 bases and J 1 base; bases outside gene matches: 4. The CDR3 consists of 15 residues. The CDR3 region is CATALAGVNTGELFF. The CDR3, as DNA: TGTGCCACAGCACTAGCGGGGGTGAACACCGGGGAGCTGTTTTTT.

The chain has TRBV5-6 and TRBJ1-2; possibly TRBD1 for D (5 bases). The CDR3 totals 16 residues. V lost 3 bases to trimming and J lost 5 bases, with 20 bases between them. Germline assignment: CDR1 SGHDT and CDR2 YYEEEE. The CDR3 sequence is CASSSASGLGVYGYTF. CDR3 sequence (DNA): TGTGCCAGCAGCTCAGCGTCGGGACTGGGGGTTTATGGCTACACCTTC. The variable domain in full, completed from reference TRBV5-6 and TRBJ1-2, reads DAGVTQSPTHLIKTRGQQVTLRCSPKSGHDTVSWYQQALGQGPQFIFQYYEEEERQRGNFPDRFSGHQFPNYSSELNVNALLLGDSALYLCASSSASGLGVYGYTFGSGTRLTVV.

V and J are TRBV5-1 and TRBJ2-5; no clear D. The CDR3 contains 16 residues. V gave up 3 bases and J gave up 5 bases, with 20 bases separating them. The V gene's germline CDR1 is SGHRS and CDR2 YFSETQ. The CDR3 region is CASSSTQESGMETQYF. The DNA for the CDR3 is TGCGCCAGCAGCTCTACGCAGGAATCCGGAATGGAGACCCAGTACTTC.

This sequence joins TRBV6-2 or TRBV6-3 and TRBJ2-7; D is perhaps TRBD2 (7 bases). The CDR3 runs to 15 residues. The V gene lost 2 bases and the J gene lost 2 bases, with 13 bases spanning the gap. Germline V gene sequence: CDR1 MNHEY, CDR2 SVGEGT. The CDR3 DNA reads TGTGCCAGCAGTTACGGGCGGGGGCCCCCCTACGAGCAGTACTTC. It is translated as CASSYGRGPPYEQYF.

This CDR3 reads CASSQGGNTEAFF. DNA of the CDR3: TGTGCCAGCAGCCAAGGCGGTAACACTGAAGCTTTCTTT. The chain uses TRBV3-1 (or the pseudogene TRBV3-2) and TRBJ1-1, with D hard to call. Germline V gene lookup returns CDR1 LGHDT and CDR2 YNNKEL (reference sequence). V gave up 1 base and J gave up 2 bases, with 5 bases separating them. The CDR3 runs 13 residues.

This clone was picked up a small number of times. The J gene is TRBJ1-1, the V gene TRBV29-1, with 7 bases lining up with TRBD1. Per germline, CDR1 SQVTM and CDR2 ANQGSEA. J was trimmed by 1 base and V by 5 bases; bases with no gene match: 13. The CDR3 is 16 residues long. CDR3 sequence reads: CSVRRARGRGNTEAFF. CDR3 DNA sequence: TGCAGCGTTCGGAGGGCGAGGGGGCGAGGGAACACTGAAGCTTTCTTT. The complete variable domain, with remaining parts taken from reference TRBV29-1 and TRBJ1-1, reads SAVISQKPSRDICQRGTSLTIQCQVDSQVTMMFWYRQQPGQSLTLIATANQGSEATYESGFVIDKFPISRPNLTFSTLTVSNMSPEDSSIYLCSVRRARGRGNTEAFFGQGTRLTVV.

The chain joins TRBV30 to TRBJ1-1; D is uncertain. V dropped 0 bases and J dropped 3 bases, with 11 bases sitting between them. Germline V lookup: CDR1 GTSNPN, CDR2 SVGIG (reference sequence). This CDR3 spans 14 amino acids. CDR3 sequence (DNA): TGTGCCTGGAGTGTACCTCCTCCAGACACTGAAGCTTTCTTT. It is translated as CAWSVPPPDTEAFF.